Reported below is one TCR beta chain. This clone appeared once. The target of this receptor is not known. Base qualities were left out, and no much larger clone turns up one base away. On the immunoSEQ human TCRbeta survey platform, TCRbeta CDR3 regions were amplified and barcoded with a two-step multiplex PCR. Libraries were sequenced on Illumina instruments, and IgH from the same samples was sequenced in parallel. Per the authors' processing: Raw reads were filtered against IMGT V, D, J definitions and binned by a nearest-neighbor algorithm to remove PCR and sequencing errors. Clones were defined as identical nucleotide sequences, and differential abundance between tissues was assessed by per-clone Fisher exact tests with a pFDR threshold of p<0.01. Clones whose frequencies were too low for statistical inference were excluded by a minimum inclusion filter of 10 in either sample. Pairwise clonal comparisons used the immunoSEQ Analyzer, and gene family usage was assessed with IMGT tools. TCRdb provides this immuneACCESS table in a form limited to in-frame rearrangements. Some clones are lacking; in checked studies, under half of them reflect an unresolved V gene, and why the rest are absent is not known. V and J calls plus clone size are reproduced from that table; the DNA served to infer D and trimming. Recorded for this sample are 85,000 to 100,000 clones; around 72% of them occurred a single time. The ten largest clones take up 2% of the sample.

This entry belongs to a study of fetal regulatory T cell absence and autoimmunity (dated by TCRdb to the late 2010s). With regard to the full study: Autoimmunity of the exocrine pancreas was seen in the IPEX patients even though clinical diabetes was absent.

Overall results and qualifications from the work: Significant oligoclonal enrichment of the TCR compartment was observed in pancreas versus cord blood, with some top clones enriched more than 90-fold. TRB gene family usage was found to be broadly similar between cord blood and pancreas and to resemble published neonatal and adult repertoires. The oligoclonal enrichment was interpreted as supporting antigen-driven autoimmunity in the pancreas before birth in IPEX syndrome.

Genomic DNA from frozen pancreas tissue was processed for repertoire sequencing. The DNeasy Blood and Tissue Kit was used to extract about 1.9-3.4 ug of genomic DNA from umbilical cord blood or frozen pancreas. The TCR was taken from a male donor with IPEX syndrome. Sequences were obtained from pancreas tissue.

DNA sequence: TGTGCTAGTGGTTTGGTATACAGGGGCGTGGAAAAACTGTTTTTT. It translates as CASGLVYRGVEKLFF. The chain is made from TRBV12-5 and TRBJ1-4; 7 bases in the middle match TRBD1. The CDR3 spans 15 residues, from the cysteine through the phenylalanine. The read is trimmed to its CDR3 DNA, 45 bases read in frame from base 1. From the germline V gene, CDR1 is LGHNT and CDR2 is FRNRAP. Trimming takes 0 bases off V and 8 bases off J; junction bases not matched to a gene: 6.